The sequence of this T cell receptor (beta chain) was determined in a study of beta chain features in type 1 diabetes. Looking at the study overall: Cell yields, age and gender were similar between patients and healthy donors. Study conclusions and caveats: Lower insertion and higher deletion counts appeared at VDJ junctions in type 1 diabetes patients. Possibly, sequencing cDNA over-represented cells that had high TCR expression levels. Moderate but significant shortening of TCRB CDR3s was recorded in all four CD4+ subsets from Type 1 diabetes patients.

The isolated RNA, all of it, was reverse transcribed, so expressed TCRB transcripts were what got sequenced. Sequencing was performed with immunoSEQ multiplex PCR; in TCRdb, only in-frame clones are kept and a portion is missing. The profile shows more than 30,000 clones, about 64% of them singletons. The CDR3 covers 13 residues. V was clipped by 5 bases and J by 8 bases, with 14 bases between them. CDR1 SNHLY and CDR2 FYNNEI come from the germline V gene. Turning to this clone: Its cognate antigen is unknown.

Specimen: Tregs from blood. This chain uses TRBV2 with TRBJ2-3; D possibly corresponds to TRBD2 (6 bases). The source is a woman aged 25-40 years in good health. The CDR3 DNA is TGTGCCAGCAGTCCGCTAGCGTCGGCTACGCAGTATTTT. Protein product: CASSPLASATQYF.